A single sample is the source of the 10 T cell receptor beta chains below, sequenced in a study of blood T cell repertoires in COVID-19. Sequenced by immunoSEQ multiplex PCR; TCRdb stores in-frame clones only, minus some. Among about 330,000 clones, less than 90% were seen once, and the ten largest hold under 1.3%. What was sequenced was PBMCs or T cells enriched from blood (not recorded which). Receptors originate from a woman in her 30s who had recovered from COVID-19.

The V call is TRBV5-4, the J call TRBJ2-4, with a weak D call TRBD1 (7 bases). CDR1 and CDR2 (germline): SGHNT, YYREEE (reference sequence). Trimming pared 6 bases from V and 2 bases from J, leaving 15 bases between. This CDR3 region has 15 residues. This CDR3 is CASNQGGDSKNIQYF. The CDR3 region has the DNA TGTGCCAGCAACCAGGGGGGCGATTCCAAAAACATTCAGTACTTC.

The chain has TRBV7-7 and TRBJ2-1; 7 nucleotides line up with TRBD2. CDR3 length equals 15 residues. V lost 2 bases and J lost 5; bases outside the gene matches: 6. From germline, CDR1 is SSHAT and CDR2 FNYEAQ (reference sequence). CDR3 bases: TGTGCCAGCAGCTTATGGGAGGGGAGTAACAATGAGCAGTTCTTC. Its protein product is CASSLWEGSNNEQFF.

The chain employs TRBV27 and TRBJ2-7; 11 bases are a match to TRBD1. This CDR3 is 16 amino acids long. The trim removed 5 bases at V and 3 bases at J, leaving 9 bases unmatched. The germline CDR1 and CDR2 sequences are MNHEY and SMNVEV (reference sequence). The CDR3 spells CASSIAGTGGRYEQYF. The CDR3, as DNA: TGTGCCAGCAGTATCGCCGGGACAGGGGGACGCTACGAGCAGTACTTC.

This clone was picked up one time. The gene calls are TRBV7-6 and TRBJ1-5; TRBD1 agrees at 10 bases. The germline V gene has CDR1 SGHVS and CDR2 FNYEAQ. J gave up 7 bases and V 5 bases, and 8 bases lay outside the gene matches. The CDR3 spans 15 residues. Here the CDR3 DNA reads TGTGCCAGCAGCAAGACAGGGGGCGCGGGACAGCCCCAGCATTTT. Translated: CASSKTGGAGQPQHF.

The V and J genes are TRBV3-1 (or the pseudogene TRBV3-2) and TRBJ1-1; 7 nucleotides match TRBD1. This CDR3 has 14 residues. CDR1 and CDR2 (germline): LGHDT, YNNKEL (reference sequence). V shed 4 bases and J 7 bases; nucleotides not matched to a gene: 9. The CDR3 reads CASSPRTGHNEAFF. The CDR3 coding sequence is TGTGCCAGCAGCCCTAGGACAGGTCATAATGAAGCTTTCTTT.

The chain combines TRBV29-1 with TRBJ1-1, with D perhaps matching TRBD1 (5 bases). The V gene's germline CDR1 is SQVTM and CDR2 ANQGSEA. The CDR3 has 11 amino acids. V lost 7 bases and J lost 11, with 17 bases in between. The CDR3 DNA sequence: TGCAGCGCAAAGAACGGGGGGAGGGCTTTCTTT. Its protein is CSAKNGGRAFF.

The chain carries TRBV5-1 and TRBJ2-3; D call uncertain. This CDR3 is built from 11 residues. Germline V lookup: CDR1 SGHRS, CDR2 YFSETQ. The V end lost 4 bases, the J end lost 8 bases, and 8 bases lay between the germline ends. The CDR3 reads CASSLDGTQYF. In DNA, the CDR3 is TGCGCCAGCAGCCTGGACGGTACGCAGTATTTT.

This clone was counted only a few times. The J gene is TRBJ1-5, the V gene TRBV24-1; TRBD1 matches at 7 bases. V trimming: 4 bases; J trimming: 5 bases; junction bases outside the gene matches: 13. CDR1 and CDR2 (germline): KGHDR, SFDVKD. This CDR3 contains 17 residues. The chain's CDR3 is CATSDWDSPWKDQPQHF. The CDR3 bases are TGTGCCACCAGTGACTGGGACAGTCCCTGGAAGGATCAGCCCCAGCATTTT.

CDR3 in DNA: TGTGCCAGCAGCGAAAGGGGGGGACATCCCAACGTCCTGACTTTC. It yields the protein CASSERGGHPNVLTF. V gene TRBV9 combines with J gene TRBJ2-6; TRBD2 is a possible D gene (7 bases). The germline CDR1 and CDR2 sequences are SGDLS and YYNGEE. With 3 bases removed from V and 8 bases from J, the gap between germline ends came to 15 bases. This CDR3 has 15 amino acids.

The rearrangement uses TRBV3-1 (or the pseudogene TRBV3-2) and TRBJ1-5, with D possibly being TRBD1 (6 bases). Germline V gives CDR1 LGHDT, CDR2 YNNKEL (reference sequence). The CDR3 runs 15 residues. Between the trimmed V and J ends, which lost 1 base and 2 bases, there was a span of 9 bases. The CDR3 loop is CASSQARQGNQPQHF. For the CDR3, the DNA is TGTGCCAGCAGCCAAGCCCGACAGGGCAATCAGCCCCAGCATTTT.